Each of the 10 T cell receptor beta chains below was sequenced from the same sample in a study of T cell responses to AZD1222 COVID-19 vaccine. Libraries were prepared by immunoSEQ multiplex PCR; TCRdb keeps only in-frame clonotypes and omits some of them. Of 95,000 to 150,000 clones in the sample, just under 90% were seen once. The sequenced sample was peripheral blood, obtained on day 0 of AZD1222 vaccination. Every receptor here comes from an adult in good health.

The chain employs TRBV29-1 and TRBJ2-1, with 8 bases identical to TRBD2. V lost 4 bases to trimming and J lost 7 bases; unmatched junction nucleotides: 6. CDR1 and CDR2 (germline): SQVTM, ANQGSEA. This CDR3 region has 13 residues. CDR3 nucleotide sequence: TGCAGCGTTGGCGGGAGGACTTTGAATGAGCAGTTCTTC. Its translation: CSVGGRTLNEQFF.

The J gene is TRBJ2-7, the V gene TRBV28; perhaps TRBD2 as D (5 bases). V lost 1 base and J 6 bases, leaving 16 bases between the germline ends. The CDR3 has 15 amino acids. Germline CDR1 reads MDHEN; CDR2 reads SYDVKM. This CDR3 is CASSLSVRPRGEQYF. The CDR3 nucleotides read TGTGCCAGCAGTTTATCGGTGCGGCCCCGGGGCGAGCAGTACTTC.

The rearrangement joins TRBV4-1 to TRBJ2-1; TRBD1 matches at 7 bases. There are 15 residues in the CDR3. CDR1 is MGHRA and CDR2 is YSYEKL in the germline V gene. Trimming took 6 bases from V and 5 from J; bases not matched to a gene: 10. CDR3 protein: CASSFDRAVDNEQFF. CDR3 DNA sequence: TGCGCCAGCAGTTTCGACAGGGCGGTGGACAATGAGCAGTTCTTC.

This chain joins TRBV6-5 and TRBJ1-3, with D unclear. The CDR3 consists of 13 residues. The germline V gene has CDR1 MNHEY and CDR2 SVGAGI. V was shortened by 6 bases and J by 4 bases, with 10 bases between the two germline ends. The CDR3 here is CASSNVGGNTIYF. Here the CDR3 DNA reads TGTGCCAGCAGCAACGTCGGAGGAAACACCATATATTTT.

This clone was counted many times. The CDR3 DNA is TGTGCCACCAGTGACAGAAGATTTAATCAGCCCCAGCATTTT. Its translation is CATSDRRFNQPQHF. The chain is built from TRBV24-1 and TRBJ1-5; D remains unclear. This CDR3 spans 14 amino acids. Germline loops: CDR1 KGHDR, CDR2 SFDVKD. V lost 4 bases and J lost 4, with 10 bases in between.

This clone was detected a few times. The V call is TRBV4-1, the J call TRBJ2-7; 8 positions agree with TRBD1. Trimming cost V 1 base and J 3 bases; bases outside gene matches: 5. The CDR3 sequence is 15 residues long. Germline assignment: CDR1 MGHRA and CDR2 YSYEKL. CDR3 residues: CASSQVGTGNYEQYF. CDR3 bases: TGCGCCAGCAGCCAAGTCGGGACAGGAAACTACGAGCAGTACTTC.

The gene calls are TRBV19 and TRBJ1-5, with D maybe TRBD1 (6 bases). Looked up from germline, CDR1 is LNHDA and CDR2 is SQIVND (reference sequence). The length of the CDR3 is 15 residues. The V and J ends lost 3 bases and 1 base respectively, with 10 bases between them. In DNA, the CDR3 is TGTGCCAGTAGTATTGGAGGGGGAAGCAATCAGCCCCAGCATTTT. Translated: CASSIGGGSNQPQHF.

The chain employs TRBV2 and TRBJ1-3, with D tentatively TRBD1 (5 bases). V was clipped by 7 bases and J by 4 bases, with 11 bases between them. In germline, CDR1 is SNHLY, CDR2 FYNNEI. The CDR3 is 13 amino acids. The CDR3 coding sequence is TGTGCCAGCACAGGGAAAGCGGGAAACACCATATATTTT. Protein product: CASTGKAGNTIYF.

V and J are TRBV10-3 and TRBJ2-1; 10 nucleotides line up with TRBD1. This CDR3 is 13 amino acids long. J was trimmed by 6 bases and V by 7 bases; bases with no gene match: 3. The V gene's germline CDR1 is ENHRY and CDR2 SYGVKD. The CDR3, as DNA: TGTGCCATCACCAGGACAGGGGGCAATGAGCAGTTCTTC. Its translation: CAITRTGGNEQFF.

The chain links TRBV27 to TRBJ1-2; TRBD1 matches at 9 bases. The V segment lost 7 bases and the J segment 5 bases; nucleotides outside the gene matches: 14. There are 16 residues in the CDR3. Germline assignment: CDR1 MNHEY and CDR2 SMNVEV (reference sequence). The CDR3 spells CASIGLTGTGQYGYTF. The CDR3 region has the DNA TGTGCCAGCATCGGCCTCACCGGGACAGGGCAGTATGGCTACACCTTC.